This TCR beta chain was observed in a study of Ad26.COV2.S vaccination and SARS-CoV-2 variants. A word on this clone: Its specificity is unknown.

Treatment noted: roughly 19 received Ad26.COV2.S at low or high dose, single or two shots; roughly five received placebo; per-sample allocation not given. The investigators took samples on day 63 after the first vaccine or placebo injection. This adult donor, from Boston, was 18-55 years old. CDR3 size: 13 residues. Germline V gene data show CDR1 as SGHNT and CDR2 as YYREEE (reference sequence). V lost 2 bases and J lost 9, with 12 bases in between. Study-level results: Reported post-vaccination CD8+ and CD4+ T cell responses to spike showed substantial breadth. Spike-specific TCR breadth was greater after Ad26.COV2.S than placebo.

The repertoire was sequenced with immunoSEQ multiplex PCR; TCRdb's copy has only in-frame clones and lacks some. Of 380,000 or so clones listed, about 88% are singletons. V usage is TRBV5-4 and J usage is TRBJ2-1; either TRBD1 or TRBD2 may fit D (5 bases each). The source is a person between 18 and 65 years old who received the Ad26.COV2.S COVID-19 vaccine or a placebo. This specimen consisted of peripheral blood, obtained in a trial of Ad26.COV2.S vaccine versus placebo. The CDR3 sequence is CASSFEGWGEQFF. CDR3 in DNA: TGTGCCAGCAGCTTCGAGGGGTGGGGTGAGCAGTTCTTC.